The entry below gives a single T cell receptor beta chain sequence along with its context. The germline V gene has CDR1 MNHEY and CDR2 SVGAGI. Trimming took 6 bases from V and 3 from J, leaving 18 bases between them. CDR3 length: 15 amino acids. Clones were sequenced by immunoSEQ multiplex PCR, and TCRdb holds only the in-frame ones, with some missing. The table has tens of thousands of clones, about 77% seen once. This sample was included in a study of OX40 agonist ivuxolimab in advanced cancers. The chain employs TRBV6-5 and TRBJ2-7; weak D call: TRBD2 (6 bases). Specimen: CD4+ or CD8+ T cells sorted from blood, collected in a trial of the OX40 agonist ivuxolimab. The origin of this receptor is an adult with an advanced solid tumor such as melanoma, head and neck, liver or kidney cancer. The CDR3 DNA sequence: TGTGCCAGCAGCGCCATGCAGGGAGGAGTCTACGAGCAGTACTTC. It yields the protein CASSAMQGGVYEQYF.